The TCR beta chain described here comes from a study of blood T cells in healthy people across ages. Study results and limitations: Donor CMV status was unknown, possibly confounding expanded clonotype changes. Significant beta diversity loss was already apparent by age around 36, declining roughly linearly.

PCR was performed a second time for roughly 6 to 12 cycles using a sample-barcoded 5' primer and a J-beta primer mix. Each of the cDNA molecules was tagged by a template-switch adaptor with 12 random nucleotides. TCRdb reanalysed the 5' RACE reads using MiXCR and keeps one entry per CDR3 protein. In the table there are a few hundred thousand distinct CDR3 sequences, about 49% of which are singletons. Caucasian, healthy and from Russia, the donors were aged between about 6 and 100. Comments on this clonotype: Antigen specificity is unknown.

The CDR3 extends over 15 amino acids. Germline lookup yields CDR1 MNHNS and CDR2 SASEGT. The TCR sequence derives from a man between 60 and 75 years old in good health. Specimen: blood. This sequence joins TRBV6-1 and TRBJ2-5, with 7 bases matching TRBD2. The J call may not be correct, given that the DNA end is closer to TRBJ2-7. CDR3 sequence: CASSDPFGTNYEQYF. CDR3 sequence (DNA): TGTGCCAGCAGTGACCCCTTCGGGACTAACTACGAGCAGTACTTC.